The present TCR beta chain was sequenced within a study of radiotherapy plus CTLA-4 blockade in lung cancer. The CDR3 totals 13 residues. V was clipped by 0 bases and J by 4 bases, with 6 bases between them. The germline gives CDR1 SGHTA, CDR2 FQGNSA. TCRdb's table, derived via immunoSEQ multiplex PCR, lists solely in-frame clones and lacks some. The sample lists more than 75,000 clones, about 88% seen once, with around 0.85% in the top ten. This rearrangement joins TRBV7-2 to TRBJ1-2; the D is unclear. The material was peripheral blood, obtained from a patient treated with radiotherapy plus ipilimumab. The receptor was derived from a human donor with non-small cell lung cancer who had stable disease on radiotherapy plus ipilimumab. CDR3 residues: CASSLAVLYGYTF. The CDR3, as DNA: TGTGCCAGCAGCTTAGCGGTGCTCTATGGCTACACCTTC.